This TCR beta chain appears in the sequencing data of a study of identical twins. Trimming removed 3 bases at V and 3 bases at J, with 2 bases between. This CDR3 is 11 amino acids long. This clonotype has at least ten counts. A universal primer site was incorporated via template switching, and the cDNA contained unique molecular identifiers. TCRdb used MiXCR to reprocess the 5' RACE reads, holding one entry per CDR3 protein. The sample carries hundreds of thousands of distinct CDR3 sequences, approximately 21% recorded once. This sample also appeared in a second study, on T cells expressing NK-cell markers. This second study says: There were seven HCMV-seropositive donors and one seronegative donor among the eight sequenced. Similarly, these clonotypes led the CD3+CD56-NKG2C+ fraction as well in four donors.

This receptor was obtained from a woman aged 18-29 years in good health. The V gene is TRBV12-3 or TRBV12-4, the J gene TRBJ2-5; D unresolved. The sequenced material came from PBMCs. The CDR3 loop is CASSFKETQYF. The CDR3, as DNA: TGTGCCAGCAGTTTTAAAGAGACCCAGTACTTC.